This T cell receptor (beta chain) was identified during a study of blood T cell repertoires in COVID-19. In the study overall: Sources were T cells, B-cell-depleted T cells, or PBMCs; the material itself was cDNA or gDNA.

Under the authors' procedure: Using reference gene primer amplification, nucleated cell counts were estimated. Measured with immunoSEQ multiplex PCR; TCRdb has only the in-frame clones, and not every one. V, J and clone size reflect that table, while D and trimming were determined from the DNA. The sample records 150,000 to 180,000 clones, approximately 82% being singletons. V shed 3 bases, J shed 5 bases, and the junction held 13 bases outside the gene matches. Germline assignment: CDR1 SGHRS and CDR2 YFSETQ. The CDR3 spans 16 residues. The chain combines TRBV5-1 with TRBJ2-7, with TRBD1 matching over 8 bases. The sequencing sample was made of peripheral blood. This TCR came from a woman aged 45-65 years with acute or convalescent COVID-19. CDR3 in amino acids: CASSSSTGGTVHEQYF. CDR3 sequence (DNA): TGCGCCAGCAGCTCGTCTACAGGGGGGACGGTACACGAGCAGTACTTC. Full variable domain (outside the CDR3, taken from reference TRBV5-1 and TRBJ2-7): KAGVTQTPRYLIKTRGQQVTLSCSPISGHRSVSWYQQTPGQGLQFLFEYFSETQRNKGNFPGRFSGRQFSNSRSEMNVSTLELGDSALYLCASSSSTGGTVHEQYFGPGTRLTVT.